This T cell receptor (beta chain) was sequenced in a study of T-cell reconstitution after alpha-beta-depleted transplantation in children. V was trimmed by 4 bases and J by 10 bases, leaving 26 bases between them. This CDR3 has 18 amino acids. Germline CDR1 reads SGHAT; CDR2 reads FQNNGV. For TCRbeta, the library was prepared with unique molecular identifiers. TCRdb re-derived calls from the PCR reads in MiXCR, one entry per CDR3 protein. The sample lists approximately 1,000,000 distinct CDR3 sequences; 25% to 30% were seen once. The sample in question was PBMCs, mostly from graft donor cells, obtained 360 days after TCRalphabeta/CD19-depleted stem cell transplant. The receptor was derived from a boy in the first two years of life who had a stem cell transplant for SCID, so the T cells may come from the graft donor. The V gene is TRBV11-2, the J gene TRBJ1-6, with D uncertain. For the CDR3, the DNA is TGTGCCAGCAGCTCCGTCCACGCTGGGCAGATTAGCGGGTCACCCCTCCACTTT. Protein product: CASSSVHAGQISGSPLHF.